The next 27 T cell receptor beta chains were all read from a single sample in a study of OX40 agonist ivuxolimab in advanced cancers. Sequencing was performed with immunoSEQ multiplex PCR; in TCRdb, only in-frame clones are kept and a portion is missing. The table includes tens of thousands of clones, roughly 87% detected once. Specimen: CD4+ or CD8+ T cells sorted from blood, collected in a trial of the OX40 agonist ivuxolimab. The receptors originated from an adult with an advanced solid tumor such as melanoma, head and neck, liver or kidney cancer.

The V call is TRBV19, the J call TRBJ1-4; D ambiguous. Germline V CDR1 and CDR2: LNHDA, SQIVND (reference sequence). Between the trimmed V and J ends, which lost 5 bases and 7 bases, there was a span of 14 bases. The CDR3 contains 14 residues. CDR3 sequence reads: CASSGFTGSEKLFF. CDR3 DNA sequence: TGTGCCAGTAGTGGGTTCACGGGTAGTGAAAAACTGTTTTTT.

The chain combines TRBV10-1 with TRBJ2-6, with 11 bases aligning to TRBD1. The germline gives CDR1 WNHNN, CDR2 SYGVQD (reference sequence). This CDR3 is built from 20 residues. J lost 0 bases, V lost 7 bases, and 14 bases had no gene match. CDR3 in DNA: TGCGCCAGCATCAAGGACAGGGGGCGCCTCCATAACTCTGGGGCCAACGTCCTGACTTTC. Protein product: CASIKDRGRLHNSGANVLTF.

The CDR3 DNA follows: TGTGCCAGCAGCTTAATCAGCGAGACCCAGTACTTC. This encodes CASSLISETQYF. This rearrangement joins TRBV7-2 to TRBJ2-5; D is unclear. This CDR3 contains 12 residues. CDR1 SGHTA and CDR2 FQGNSA come from the germline V gene. Trimming cost V 2 bases and J 5 bases, with 6 bases left between them.

The genes are TRBV7-3 and TRBJ2-5; D is unclear. Trimming removed 2 bases at V and 2 bases at J, with 12 bases between. The CDR3 loop spans 15 amino acids. From germline, CDR1 is SGHTA and CDR2 FQGTGA. The CDR3 DNA sequence: TGTGCCAGCAGCTTACTGGACGCCAGTCAAGAGACCCAGTACTTC. Translating gives CASSLLDASQETQYF. Full variable domain (rest looked up from reference TRBV7-3 and TRBJ2-5): GAGVSQTPSNKVTEKGKYVELRCDPISGHTALYWYRQSLGQGPEFLIYFQGTGAADDSGLPNDRFFAVRPEGSVSTLKIQRTERGDSAVYLCASSLLDASQETQYFGPGTRLLVL.

This chain links TRBV7-9 with TRBJ2-5, with D perhaps TRBD2 (5 bases). The V and J ends lost 5 bases and 3 bases respectively, with 10 bases between them. The germline V gene has CDR1 SEHNR and CDR2 FQNEAQ (reference sequence). The CDR3 is 13 residues long. CDR3 sequence reads: CASSLREEETQYF. Here the CDR3 DNA reads TGTGCCAGCAGCCTCCGGGAAGAAGAGACCCAGTACTTC.

This clone was seen just once. The J gene is TRBJ1-1, the V gene TRBV7-8; D remains unclear. Per germline, CDR1 SGHVS and CDR2 FQNEAQ. V shed 3 bases and J shed 5 bases, with 7 bases lying between them. The CDR3 is 12 residues long. DNA of the CDR3: TGTGCCAGCAGCTTCTTGACAACTGAAGCTTTCTTT. This codes for CASSFLTTEAFF.

The chain links TRBV28 to TRBJ2-7; 7 bases align to TRBD1. With 10 bases clipped from V and 0 bases from J, the junction kept 12 bases outside the gene matches. The CDR3 consists of 15 residues. CDR1 is MDHEN, CDR2 SYDVKM, per germline. The CDR3 loop is CATERRGRSSYEQYF. CDR3 sequence (DNA): TGTGCCACCGAGCGTAGGGGGCGCAGCTCCTACGAGCAGTACTTC.

The chain links TRBV18 to TRBJ2-1; D is perhaps TRBD2 (6 bases). Trimming took off 8 bases at V and 6 bases at J, with 14 bases between the two ends. This CDR3 has 13 amino acids. Germline CDR1 reads KGHSH; CDR2 reads LQKENI. The CDR3 loop reads CASQRYGGNEQFF. The CDR3 DNA is TGTGCCAGCCAACGTTACGGGGGCAATGAGCAGTTCTTC. The full variable domain, its missing parts supplied by reference TRBV18 and TRBJ2-1, is NAGVMQNPRHLVRRRGQEARLRCSPMKGHSHVYWYRQLPEEGLKFMVYLQKENIIDESGMPKERFSAEFPKEGPSILRIQQVVRGDSAAYFCASQRYGGNEQFFGPGTRLTVL.

The table lists this clone with a count of one. The chain couples TRBV11-2 to TRBJ2-1; D call uncertain. CDR3 length: 11 residues. Germline V gene sequence: CDR1 SGHAT, CDR2 FQNNGV. V was clipped by 1 base and J by 11 bases, with 6 bases between them. The CDR3 DNA reads as TGTGCCAGCAGCTTAGTACTAAAGCAGTTCTTC. This sequence encodes CASSLVLKQFF.

The genes are TRBV6-1 and TRBJ1-1; D possibly corresponds to TRBD1 (5 bases). The ends were cut back, 3 bases at V and 1 base at J, with 9 bases in the middle. This CDR3 has 14 residues. Germline CDR1 reads MNHNS; CDR2 reads SASEGT. The CDR3 sequence: CASSDGGWNTEAFF. CDR3 nucleotides: TGTGCCAGCAGTGACGGGGGTTGGAACACTGAAGCTTTCTTT.

The chain has TRBV18 and TRBJ1-4; the D is unclear. V was clipped by 3 bases and J by 5 bases, with 16 bases between them. From germline, CDR1 is KGHSH and CDR2 LQKENI. The CDR3 is made up of 16 amino acids. The CDR3 DNA is TGTGCCAGCTCACCCCTTGAAGGAACCTCAAATGAAAAACTGTTTTTT. Amino acids: CASSPLEGTSNEKLFF.

The chain combines TRBV5-1 with TRBJ2-7; D remains unclear. Trimming removed 0 bases at V and 2 bases at J, with 9 bases between. This CDR3 comprises 14 residues. Germline values: CDR1 SGHRS, CDR2 YFSETQ. The CDR3 reads CASSLVPGTYEQYF. CDR3 in DNA: TGCGCCAGCAGCTTGGTACCAGGAACCTACGAGCAGTACTTC.

The chain combines TRBV5-4 with TRBJ1-5; 9 nucleotides line up with TRBD1. Per the germline V gene, CDR1 is SGHNT and CDR2 is YYREEE (reference sequence). V trimming: 4 bases; J trimming: 5 bases; junction bases outside the gene matches: 4. There are 14 residues in the CDR3. CDR3 amino acids: CASSRTGADQPQHF. CDR3 DNA: TGTGCCAGCAGCCGGACAGGGGCGGATCAGCCCCAGCATTTT.

The chain recombines TRBV5-1 with TRBJ2-1; 8 nucleotides line up with TRBD2. Germline values: CDR1 SGHRS, CDR2 YFSETQ. The CDR3 contains 16 residues. V trimming: 0 bases; J trimming: 7 bases; junction bases outside the gene matches: 9. The CDR3 nucleotides are TGCGCCAGCAGCTTGGTAACCGGGAGGGCCGGGAATGAGCAGTTCTTC. It codes for CASSLVTGRAGNEQFF. The full variable domain, its missing parts supplied by reference TRBV5-1 and TRBJ2-1, is KAGVTQTPRYLIKTRGQQVTLSCSPISGHRSVSWYQQTPGQGLQFLFEYFSETQRNKGNFPGRFSGRQFSNSRSEMNVSTLELGDSALYLCASSLVTGRAGNEQFFGPGTRLTVL.

This chain joins TRBV11-3 and TRBJ2-1; a possible D gene is TRBD1 (6 bases). The CDR3 extends over 16 amino acids. The V gene lost 1 base and the J gene lost 7 bases, with 17 bases spanning the gap. CDR1 and CDR2 from the germline V gene are SGHNT and YENEEA. CDR3 bases: TGTGCCAGCAGCTTAGCCGCGGACTGGGGGCGGAATGAGCAGTTCTTC. This sequence encodes CASSLAADWGRNEQFF.

The chain has TRBV5-4 and TRBJ2-3; TRBD2 matches 9 bases. The CDR3 has 15 amino acids. Germline CDR1 SGHNT, CDR2 YYREEE (reference sequence). Trimming at V came to 4 bases and at J to 2 bases, leaving 5 bases not matched to a gene. CDR3 nucleotide sequence: TGTGCCAGCAGCATTGCGGGAGGGCCCACAGATACGCAGTATTTT. Translating it yields CASSIAGGPTDTQYF.

The chain combines TRBV7-9 with TRBJ1-1; 9 nucleotides line up with TRBD1. Germline CDR1 SEHNR, CDR2 FQNEAQ (reference sequence). V was pared by 5 bases and J by 4 bases, with 8 bases of the junction left unmatched. The CDR3 length is 15 residues. CDR3 residues: CASSPGGTGFTEAFF. Written as DNA, the CDR3 is TGTGCCAGCAGCCCTGGTGGGACAGGGTTCACTGAAGCTTTCTTT.

Written as DNA, the CDR3 is TGCGCCAGCAGCTCCACAGGGGAAGCGTTCTCGGGGACCCAGTACTTC. Its protein is CASSSTGEAFSGTQYF. V and J are TRBV5-1 and TRBJ2-5, with 7 bases lining up with TRBD1. V was pared by 3 bases and J by 7 bases, with 15 bases of the junction left unmatched. CDR1 SGHRS and CDR2 YFSETQ come from the germline V gene. The CDR3 covers 16 residues.

This chain uses TRBV18 with TRBJ2-6; 7 nucleotides match TRBD1. The length of the CDR3 is 19 residues. From germline, CDR1 is KGHSH and CDR2 LQKENI. V lost 4 bases to trimming and J lost 0 bases; unmatched junction nucleotides: 12. CDR3 in amino acids: CASSLTGLLRLSGANVLTF. The CDR3 DNA follows: TGTGCCAGCTCACTGACAGGGCTTCTTCGCCTCTCTGGGGCCAACGTCCTGACTTTC.

The genes are TRBV2 and TRBJ1-5, with 7 bases matching TRBD1. The CDR3 runs 16 residues. V lost 7 bases, J lost 0 bases, and 9 bases stayed unmatched. Germline V gene sequence: CDR1 SNHLY, CDR2 FYNNEI. The CDR3 region has the DNA TGTGCCAGCAAGAACGACAGGGACCATAGCAATCAGCCCCAGCATTTT. Protein product: CASKNDRDHSNQPQHF.

The chain combines TRBV19 with TRBJ1-4; D gene uncertain. CDR3 size: 12 residues. The V end was cut by 3 bases, the J end by 8 bases, with 7 bases between. Germline values: CDR1 LNHDA, CDR2 SQIVND (reference sequence). CDR3 in DNA: TGTGCCAGTAGTATCCCAGGCGAAAAACTGTTTTTT. Translated, it gives CASSIPGEKLFF.

The chain joins TRBV27 to TRBJ1-5; TRBD1 might be the D (5 bases). Trimming removed 6 bases at V and 4 bases at J, with 16 bases between. The CDR3 runs to 15 residues. Germline CDR1 reads MNHEY; CDR2 reads SMNVEV (reference sequence). This CDR3 is CASRGGGKGNQPQHF. In nucleotides, the CDR3 is TGTGCCAGCAGAGGTGGGGGAAAGGGGAATCAGCCCCAGCATTTT.

Only one count was recorded for this clone. This rearrangement joins TRBV5-6 to TRBJ2-1; 15 bases align to TRBD2. This CDR3 is 17 amino acids long. V lost 6 bases to trimming and J lost 2 bases; unmatched junction nucleotides: 6. The V gene's germline CDR1 is SGHDT and CDR2 YYEEEE. This chain's CDR3 is CASNGLAGGKTYNEQFF. In DNA, the CDR3 is TGTGCCAGCAACGGACTAGCGGGGGGGAAGACCTACAATGAGCAGTTCTTC.

The chain recombines TRBV6-5 with TRBJ2-5; maybe TRBD1 (6 bases). V was shortened by 2 bases and J by 4 bases, with 11 bases between the two germline ends. The germline V gene has CDR1 MNHEY and CDR2 SVGAGI. The CDR3 has 14 residues. The CDR3 region has the DNA TGTGCCAGCAGTTACGCAGGGGACCGAGAGACCCAGTACTTC. As protein: CASSYAGDRETQYF.

The rearrangement links TRBV6-1 to TRBJ2-7; D possibly corresponds to TRBD1 (5 bases). V lost 1 base to trimming and J lost 9 bases, with 13 bases between them. CDR1 MNHNS and CDR2 SASEGT come from the germline V gene. CDR3 size: 13 residues. For the CDR3, the DNA is TGTGCCAGCAGTGAAGGTGCAGGGTGGAGGCAGTACTTC. Its protein product is CASSEGAGWRQYF.

The rearrangement uses TRBV7-3 and TRBJ2-3; possibly TRBD1 for D (6 bases). This CDR3 contains 14 residues. Germline assignment: CDR1 SGHTA and CDR2 FQGTGA. The ends were cut back, 2 bases at V and 5 bases at J, with 11 bases in the middle. The CDR3 DNA reads as TGTGCCAGCAGCTTATTTTTACAGGGAGATACGCAGTATTTT. It is translated as CASSLFLQGDTQYF.

This clone has only one observation. CDR3 DNA: TGTGCCAGCAGTGAGGAGGGACGGCTGTTTTTT. It yields the protein CASSEEGRLFF. This chain joins TRBV2 and TRBJ1-4, with D possibly matching TRBD1 (5 bases). V lost 3 bases, J lost 14 bases, and 10 bases lay in between. CDR3 length: 11 residues. The germline CDR1 and CDR2 sequences are SNHLY and FYNNEI.